The TCR beta chain described here comes from a study of blood T cell repertoires in COVID-19. Study background: Sources were T cells, B-cell-depleted T cells, or PBMCs; the material itself was cDNA or gDNA.

The CDR3 length is 19 residues. V was pared by 3 bases and J by 4 bases, with 20 bases of the junction left unmatched. Germline CDR1 is SGHDN and CDR2 is FVKESK. During active infection, Seattle patients enrolled and were then monitored through disease. This clone was picked up a small number of times. Assay: immunoSEQ multiplex PCR; the TCRdb copy retains only in-frame clones and omits some. Counted here are more than 350,000 clones, around 89% occurring once; the ten biggest clones make up less than 3.5%. The material sequenced was peripheral blood. This chain connects TRBV14 to TRBJ1-1, with 7 bases fitting TRBD1. The TCR sequence derives from a woman in her 30s with COVID-19, enrolled during active disease. Here the CDR3 reads CASSHFLGQTSGSGTEAFF. The CDR3 DNA follows: TGTGCCAGCAGCCATTTCCTGGGACAGACGTCTGGGTCTGGCACTGAAGCTTTCTTT.